This is a list of T cell receptor beta chains from one sample in a study of cytomegalovirus exposure and HLA in healthy donors. Measured with immunoSEQ multiplex PCR; TCRdb has only the in-frame clones, and not every one. The profile shows 95,000 to 150,000 clones, around 65% of them singletons. The sequenced sample was PBMCs. All receptors come from a man aged 18 to 29 in good health and CMV-seronegative. CDR3s include the opening cysteine and the closing phenylalanine or tryptophan. D genes are given only for firm matches. Clone sizes are given selectively: once, few, many, or a class where the clone is expanded.

cdr3_nt: TGTGCCAGCAGTGTTGGTCAGAACTACGAGCAGTACTTC
cdr3_aa: CASSVGQNYEQYF
d_call: NA
cdr3_length: 13
v_call: TRBV6-1
j_call: TRBJ2-7
clone_size: NA

cdr3_nt: TGTGCCAGCAGCATGAACCGAGACAGAGATTACGAGCAGTACTTC
cdr3_aa: CASSMNRDRDYEQYF
d_call: NA
cdr3_length: 15
v_call: TRBV7-9
j_call: TRBJ2-7
clone_size: NA

cdr3_nt: TGTGCCTGGAGTGACGGGCAGGGAGGGGCTAACTATGGCTACACCTTC
cdr3_aa: CAWSDGQGGANYGYTF
d_call: NA
cdr3_length: 16
v_call: TRBV30
j_call: TRBJ1-2
clone_size: NA

cdr3_nt: TGTGCCAGCAGTTACCAAGGAGGCGAGCAGTACTTC
cdr3_aa: CASSYQGGEQYF
d_call: NA
cdr3_length: 12
v_call: TRBV27
j_call: TRBJ2-7
clone_size: few

cdr3_nt: TGTGCCAGCAGCTCAGGGGGGACATTAGGCAACTATGGCTACACCTTC
cdr3_aa: CASSSGGTLGNYGYTF
d_call: TRBD1
cdr3_length: 16
v_call: TRBV28
j_call: TRBJ1-2
clone_size: NA

cdr3_nt: TGTGCCAGCTCACCATGGGCGAAGTCTCAAAACTCTGGGGCCAACGTCCTGACTTTC
cdr3_aa: CASSPWAKSQNSGANVLTF
d_call: NA
cdr3_length: 19
v_call: TRBV18
j_call: TRBJ2-6
clone_size: few

cdr3_nt: TGTGCCAGCAAGACAGACAGGGGTGGCTACACCTTC
cdr3_aa: CASKTDRGGYTF
d_call: TRBD1
cdr3_length: 12
v_call: TRBV28
j_call: TRBJ1-2
clone_size: NA

cdr3_nt: TGTGCCAGCAGCCCTGGACAGTATGGCTACACCTTC
cdr3_aa: CASSPGQYGYTF
d_call: NA
cdr3_length: 12
v_call: TRBV5-4
j_call: TRBJ1-2
clone_size: NA

cdr3_nt: TGCGCCAGCAGCCACACCCCGGGACAGGGGACCACTAATGAAAAACTGTTTTTT
cdr3_aa: CASSHTPGQGTTNEKLFF
d_call: TRBD1
cdr3_length: 18
v_call: TRBV4-1
j_call: TRBJ1-4
clone_size: NA

cdr3_nt: TGTGCCAGCAGTTTACAGGGGCGACGAACCTACGAGCAGTACTTC
cdr3_aa: CASSLQGRRTYEQYF
d_call: TRBD1
cdr3_length: 15
v_call: TRBV2
j_call: TRBJ2-7
clone_size: few

cdr3_nt: TGTGCCAGCAGTTACTCCAACATCAACACCGGGGAGCTGTTTTTT
cdr3_aa: CASSYSNINTGELFF
d_call: NA
cdr3_length: 15
v_call: TRBV6-5
j_call: TRBJ2-2
clone_size: NA

cdr3_nt: TGTGCCAGCCGCCGACTAGCGGTCACAGATACGCAGTATTTT
cdr3_aa: CASRRLAVTDTQYF
d_call: TRBD2
cdr3_length: 14
v_call: TRBV6-1
j_call: TRBJ2-3
clone_size: NA

cdr3_nt: TGTGCCAGCAGTTTCCCCTCTACTAACCGGGACACACGGTCAAAACTGTTTTTT
cdr3_aa: CASSFPSTNRDTRSKLFF
d_call: NA
cdr3_length: 18
v_call: TRBV28
j_call: TRBJ1-4
clone_size: NA

cdr3_nt: TGTGCCAGCAGCTTTCTCCCTAGCGAAGCCTACGAGCAGTACTTC
cdr3_aa: CASSFLPSEAYEQYF
d_call: NA
cdr3_length: 15
v_call: TRBV5-4
j_call: TRBJ2-7
clone_size: NA

cdr3_nt: TGTGCCAGCTCCGTGGTGGAGAAGAATGGCTACACCTTC
cdr3_aa: CASSVVEKNGYTF
d_call: NA
cdr3_length: 13
v_call: TRBV6-1
j_call: TRBJ1-2
clone_size: NA

cdr3_nt: TGCAGCGCCCTCGACAGGGTTGGTGGCGAGCAGTACTTC
cdr3_aa: CSALDRVGGEQYF
d_call: TRBD1
cdr3_length: 13
v_call: TRBV29-1
j_call: TRBJ2-7
clone_size: NA

cdr3_nt: TGTGCCAGCAGCCAAGATCTTTTTGGACAGATGGCTTTCTTT
cdr3_aa: CASSQDLFGQMAFF
d_call: NA
cdr3_length: 14
v_call: TRBV4-2
j_call: TRBJ1-1
clone_size: NA

cdr3_nt: TGTGCCAGCAGTCGGGCGGGAGGGGCCTACGAGCAGTACTTC
cdr3_aa: CASSRAGGAYEQYF
d_call: TRBD2
cdr3_length: 14
v_call: TRBV27
j_call: TRBJ2-7
clone_size: NA

cdr3_nt: TGCGCCAGCACCCCCAGGGCCGGATTTGGGAATGAAAAACTGTTTTTT
cdr3_aa: CASTPRAGFGNEKLFF
d_call: NA
cdr3_length: 16
v_call: TRBV10-2
j_call: TRBJ1-4
clone_size: NA

cdr3_nt: TGTGCCAGCAGCGTAGATGGGGGCCTAACCTACAATGAGCAGTTCTTC
cdr3_aa: CASSVDGGLTYNEQFF
d_call: NA
cdr3_length: 16
v_call: TRBV9
j_call: TRBJ2-1
clone_size: few

cdr3_nt: TGTGCCAGCAGCTTGGGGGCCAGGGGAGATCAGCCCCAGCATTTT
cdr3_aa: CASSLGARGDQPQHF
d_call: NA
cdr3_length: 15
v_call: TRBV5-8
j_call: TRBJ1-5
clone_size: few

cdr3_nt: TGTGCCAGCAGCCAAGATGATCCGGTTTGGTTGACCGGGGAGCTGTTTTTT
cdr3_aa: CASSQDDPVWLTGELFF
d_call: NA
cdr3_length: 17
v_call: TRBV14
j_call: TRBJ2-2
clone_size: NA

cdr3_nt: TGTGCCATCAGATCCCCGCAAGGGGCTGCCTACAATGAGCAGTTCTTC
cdr3_aa: CAIRSPQGAAYNEQFF
d_call: NA
cdr3_length: 16
v_call: TRBV10-3
j_call: TRBJ2-1
clone_size: few

cdr3_nt: TGTGCCAGCAGGGGACAGAGCGCTGAAGCTTTCTTT
cdr3_aa: CASRGQSAEAFF
d_call: TRBD1
cdr3_length: 12
v_call: TRBV2
j_call: TRBJ1-1
clone_size: few

cdr3_nt: TGTGCCAGTAGTAAATCCGGGACGGGAGGTTACGAGCAGTACTTC
cdr3_aa: CASSKSGTGGYEQYF
d_call: TRBD2
cdr3_length: 15
v_call: TRBV19
j_call: TRBJ2-7
clone_size: NA

cdr3_nt: TGTGCCAGCGGAGGGACTGAAGCTTTCTTT
cdr3_aa: CASGGTEAFF
d_call: NA
cdr3_length: 10
v_call: TRBV6-5
j_call: TRBJ1-1
clone_size: NA

cdr3_nt: TGTGCCAGCAGTCTGACTCCGGCGGTGGAGACCCAGTACTTC
cdr3_aa: CASSLTPAVETQYF
d_call: NA
cdr3_length: 14
v_call: TRBV28
j_call: TRBJ2-5
clone_size: once

cdr3_nt: TGTGCCAGCAGTTTACTTGGGCGCTTCAAAAACATTCAGTACTTC
cdr3_aa: CASSLLGRFKNIQYF
d_call: NA
cdr3_length: 15
v_call: TRBV27
j_call: TRBJ2-4
clone_size: once

cdr3_nt: TGTGCCAGCAGCAAATCTTTCAATGGGGGCGGCGGGAGGGCCTTTGGGGAGCAGTTCTTC
cdr3_aa: CASSKSFNGGGGRAFGEQFF
d_call: NA
cdr3_length: 20
v_call: TRBV21-1
j_call: TRBJ2-1
clone_size: once

cdr3_nt: TGCAGCGTTTTAACAGGGGGCGGAAATACTGGCTACACCTTC
cdr3_aa: CSVLTGGGNTGYTF
d_call: TRBD1
cdr3_length: 14
v_call: TRBV29-1
j_call: TRBJ1-2
clone_size: once

cdr3_nt: TGTGCCTGGAGTGTTAACTCTGGAAACACCATATATTTT
cdr3_aa: CAWSVNSGNTIYF
d_call: NA
cdr3_length: 13
v_call: TRBV30
j_call: TRBJ1-3
clone_size: NA

cdr3_nt: TGTGCCAGCAGTTACTCCGGGACTATACTCTCTGTCGCTTTCTTT
cdr3_aa: CASSYSGTILSVAFF
d_call: NA
cdr3_length: 15
v_call: TRBV6-5
j_call: TRBJ1-1
clone_size: NA

cdr3_nt: TGTGCCTGGAGTGGACAGGGGGGTGAGCAGTACTTC
cdr3_aa: CAWSGQGGEQYF
d_call: TRBD1
cdr3_length: 12
v_call: TRBV30
j_call: TRBJ2-7
clone_size: NA

cdr3_nt: TGCAGTGCTTCCGCGGACAGGAAAGCTTTCTTT
cdr3_aa: CSASADRKAFF
d_call: TRBD1
cdr3_length: 11
v_call: TRBV20-1
j_call: TRBJ1-1
clone_size: NA

cdr3_nt: TGTGCCTGGACGGGGGATGAGGGTACGCAGTATTTT
cdr3_aa: CAWTGDEGTQYF
d_call: NA
cdr3_length: 12
v_call: TRBV30
j_call: TRBJ2-3
clone_size: NA

cdr3_nt: TGTGCCAGTAGTAGAGACACGGGAAACTACGAGCAGTACTTC
cdr3_aa: CASSRDTGNYEQYF
d_call: NA
cdr3_length: 14
v_call: TRBV19
j_call: TRBJ2-7
clone_size: NA

cdr3_nt: TGTGCCAGCAGTCCGCCCAACAGGGTTAGCCACGAGCAGTACTTC
cdr3_aa: CASSPPNRVSHEQYF
d_call: NA
cdr3_length: 15
v_call: TRBV28
j_call: TRBJ2-7
clone_size: NA

cdr3_nt: TGTGCCTGGAGCGGCAGGGGGATCTATGGCTACCCCTTC
cdr3_aa: CAWSGRGIYGYPF
d_call: TRBD1
cdr3_length: 13
v_call: TRBV30
j_call: TRBJ1-2
clone_size: few

cdr3_nt: TGTGCCTGGAGGTGGGGCGCTGAAGCTTTCTTT
cdr3_aa: CAWRWGAEAFF
d_call: NA
cdr3_length: 11
v_call: TRBV30
j_call: TRBJ1-1
clone_size: few

cdr3_nt: TGTGCCAGTAGTATATTAGCGGGAGCGAACACCGGGGAGCTGTTTTTT
cdr3_aa: CASSILAGANTGELFF
d_call: TRBD2
cdr3_length: 16
v_call: TRBV19
j_call: TRBJ2-2
clone_size: NA

cdr3_nt: TGTGCCAGCAGCGGCAAACAGGGCCGCTACTCCTACAATGAGCAGTTCTTC
cdr3_aa: CASSGKQGRYSYNEQFF
d_call: NA
cdr3_length: 17
v_call: TRBV7-2
j_call: TRBJ2-1
clone_size: NA

cdr3_nt: TGTGCCACTTCAATGGGGGGAGGACAAGTCTACACAGATACGCAGTATTTT
cdr3_aa: CATSMGGGQVYTDTQYF
d_call: NA
cdr3_length: 17
v_call: TRBV19
j_call: TRBJ2-3
clone_size: once

cdr3_nt: TGTGCCAGCTCTGAAACAGGGAATAATGAAAAACTGTTTTTT
cdr3_aa: CASSETGNNEKLFF
d_call: NA
cdr3_length: 14
v_call: TRBV18
j_call: TRBJ1-4
clone_size: NA

cdr3_nt: TGTGCCAGCTCACCTTCAGGGGCCGCAGGCTACACCTTC
cdr3_aa: CASSPSGAAGYTF
d_call: NA
cdr3_length: 13
v_call: TRBV18
j_call: TRBJ1-2
clone_size: NA

cdr3_nt: TGTGCCTGGAGGGGGGGAGACGGGGGCACTGAAGCTTTCTTT
cdr3_aa: CAWRGGDGGTEAFF
d_call: NA
cdr3_length: 14
v_call: TRBV30
j_call: TRBJ1-1
clone_size: NA

cdr3_nt: TGTGCCAGCAGTCTCCGGGGGACCTTCTATGGCTACACCTTC
cdr3_aa: CASSLRGTFYGYTF
d_call: NA
cdr3_length: 14
v_call: TRBV28
j_call: TRBJ1-2
clone_size: NA

cdr3_nt: TGCAGCGTTGAATTCAAGACGGTACTATTAGCTAACTATGGCTACACCTTC
cdr3_aa: CSVEFKTVLLANYGYTF
d_call: NA
cdr3_length: 17
v_call: TRBV29-1
j_call: TRBJ1-2
clone_size: NA

cdr3_nt: TGTGCCAGCAGTGAAGACAGGGTCCTACGTGGCTACACCTTC
cdr3_aa: CASSEDRVLRGYTF
d_call: NA
cdr3_length: 14
v_call: TRBV2
j_call: TRBJ1-2
clone_size: NA

cdr3_nt: TGCAGCATCGACCTTGGGACTAACGAGCAGTACTTC
cdr3_aa: CSIDLGTNEQYF
d_call: TRBD2
cdr3_length: 12
v_call: TRBV29-1
j_call: TRBJ2-7
clone_size: few